The clone carrying this T cell receptor beta chain was detected many times. Its target is not known. This sample was taken from a study of human T cells and chemical hapten exposure. Study background: TCR yields differed between samples (mainly from small differences in pooled library volume). Study-wide findings and caveats: Those TCRs sitting above 1 in 1000 frequency stayed the same with DPC sensitization.

Individual cDNA molecules in this library carried unique molecular identifiers. Source study methods: There were a median of around 97,000 TCRs per sample, with a range from about 23,224 to 690,600. One entry per CDR3 protein, called by TCRdb with MiXCR from the RACE reads. V and J calls and clone size were set by TCRdb, not the authors. The table includes roughly 130,000 distinct CDR3 sequences, around 8.3% detected once. As to time point: healthy volunteer bleed at 2 weeks. The authors extracted total RNA from unfractionated whole blood. CDR3 length: 15 amino acids. V lost 0 bases and J lost 6, with 15 bases in between. Germline lookup yields CDR1 SGDLS and CDR2 YYNGEE.

Specimen: whole blood. V usage is TRBV9 and J usage is TRBJ1-1; D is uncertain. The sequence came from a male donor in good health. Some clones in this sample may be carry-over from other donors' samples. The DNA for the CDR3 is TGTGCCAGCAGCGTAGGCGGCCTCGTAAGGGCTGAAGCTTTCTTT. Translation gives CASSVGGLVRAEAFF.